This passage covers 17 T cell receptor beta chains from one sample sequenced in a study of blood T cells in healthy people across ages. Through a sample-barcoded 5' primer and a J-beta primer mix, a second PCR was run for roughly 6 to 11 cycles. One entry per CDR3 protein results from TCRdb running MiXCR on the 5' RACE reads. The data hold about 930,000 distinct CDR3 sequences, with around 29% observed a single time. These data also formed part of another study, on T cells of mothers and their children.

Sequenced sample: blood. The receptors were sampled from a woman aged 35 to 49 in good health.

This sequence joins TRBV4-1 and TRBJ2-1; 10 bases align to TRBD2. The CDR3 is 16 amino acids. Germline lookup yields CDR1 MGHRA and CDR2 YSYEKL. J was trimmed by 3 bases and V by 5 bases; bases with no gene match: 7. In nucleotides, the CDR3 is TGCGCCAGCAGCGCACCTAGCGGGGGAGGCTACAATGAGCAGTTCTTC. Translated: CASSAPSGGGYNEQFF.

This clonotype was seen more than once but under ten times. This chain joins TRBV20-1 and TRBJ2-1; TRBD2 matches at 8 bases. Germline loops: CDR1 DFQATT, CDR2 SNEGSKA (reference sequence). The CDR3 sequence is 15 residues long. The trim removed 3 bases at V and 0 bases at J, leaving 4 bases unmatched. The CDR3 loop is CSARIAGSSYNEQFF. The CDR3 bases are TGCAGTGCTAGGATAGCGGGGAGCTCCTACAATGAGCAGTTCTTC.

This clonotype was recorded at least ten times. This rearrangement joins TRBV25-1 to TRBJ1-1; D unresolved. Trimming stripped 6 bases from V and 11 bases from J, with 16 bases between. The CDR3 is made up of 12 amino acids. Per the germline V gene, CDR1 is MGHDK and CDR2 is SYGVNS. Written as DNA, the CDR3 is TGTGCCAGCAGGTCCGGGCCCGGGCGGGCTTTCTTT. Translated: CASRSGPGRAFF.

This clonotype was seen repeatedly, ten times or more. The J gene is TRBJ2-7, the V gene TRBV2; 7 bases agree with TRBD2. J lost 1 base, V lost 6 bases, and 15 bases had no gene match. The CDR3 totals 17 residues. Germline V gives CDR1 SNHLY, CDR2 FYNNEI. Written as DNA, the CDR3 is TGTGCCAGCAGGGCCCACGCGCAGGCGGGGGAGTCCTACGAGCAGTACTTC. Amino acid sequence: CASRAHAQAGESYEQYF. Complete variable domain (other parts from reference TRBV2 and TRBJ2-7): EPEVTQTPSHQVTQMGQEVILRCVPISNHLYFYWYRQILGQKVEFLVSFYNNEISEKSEIFDDQFSVERPDGSNFTLKIRSTKLEDSAMYFCASRAHAQAGESYEQYFGPGTRLTVT.

This clonotype has only one observation. The chain carries TRBV2 and TRBJ2-1; D possibly uses TRBD1 or TRBD2 (6 bases each). The tail of the sequence fits TRBJ2-7 better, so the J call may be wrong. The CDR3 is made up of 12 amino acids. CDR1 is SNHLY and CDR2 is FYNNEI in the germline V gene. This CDR3 is CASGGHYNEQYF. DNA of the CDR3: TGTGCCAGCGGGGGGCACTACAATGAGCAGTACTTC.

The chain recombines TRBV15 with TRBJ1-5; D gene ambiguous. Trimming took off 0 bases at V and 10 bases at J, with 16 bases between the two ends. This CDR3 has 15 residues. Germline V CDR1 and CDR2: LNHNV, YYDKDF (reference sequence). The CDR3 here is CATSRDGALYTPQHF. The CDR3 DNA reads TGTGCCACCAGCAGAGATGGAGCTCTATACACCCCCCAGCATTTT.

V and J are TRBV10-3 and TRBJ1-1; D might be TRBD1 (5 bases). The germline gives CDR1 ENHRY, CDR2 SYGVKD. The CDR3 is made up of 14 amino acids. V was trimmed by 3 bases and J by 2 bases, leaving 10 bases between them. The CDR3 nucleotides are TGTGCCATCAGTGACGGGCAGGGTAACACTGAAGCTTTCTTT. This encodes CAISDGQGNTEAFF.

The chain carries TRBV20-1 and TRBJ2-7; 8 bases map to TRBD1. The germline CDR1 and CDR2 sequences are DFQATT and SNEGSKA (reference sequence). Losses at the gene ends were 3 bases for V and 1 base for J; bases not matched to a gene: 5. This CDR3 comprises 14 residues. CDR3 region: CSARGQDPSYEQYF. The CDR3 DNA sequence: TGCAGTGCTAGGGGACAGGACCCATCCTACGAGCAGTACTTC.

This rearrangement joins TRBV27 to TRBJ2-5; tentatively, D is TRBD1 or TRBD2 (5 bases each). Germline CDR1 is MNHEY and CDR2 is SMNVEV (reference sequence). This CDR3 comprises 16 residues. V lost 5 bases and J 0 bases, leaving 16 bases between the germline ends. CDR3 protein: CASSPSRGLNQETQYF. CDR3 sequence (DNA): TGTGCCAGCAGTCCAAGCCGGGGCCTTAACCAAGAGACCCAGTACTTC.

In this sample, this clonotype turned up a few times. At one end, the junction sequence differs from germline, possibly due to a read error. The V call is TRBV7-2, the J call TRBJ2-7; 8 nucleotides agree with TRBD2. Looked up from germline, CDR1 is SGHTA and CDR2 is FQGNSA. CDR3 length: 15 amino acids. In DNA, the CDR3 is TGTGCCGGCAGCTTGGGAACTAGCGGCACCTACGAGCAGTACTTC. This gives the protein CAGSLGTSGTYEQYF.

This clonotype was counted once. A much larger clone sits a single nucleotide away, making a read error possible. This chain links TRBV5-1 with TRBJ2-5; perhaps TRBD2 as D (5 bases). The J call may be in error: the DNA end matches TRBJ2-7 better. Looked up from germline, CDR1 is SGHRS and CDR2 is YFSETQ. The CDR3 runs to 14 residues. CDR3 residues: CASSPASYEGEQYF. Here the CDR3 DNA reads TGCGCCAGCAGCCCCGCGTCGTACGAGGGCGAGCAGTACTTC.

The chain carries TRBV12-3 or TRBV12-4 and TRBJ2-7; 11 bases fit TRBD1. This CDR3 has 15 residues. The junction had 11 bases not matched to a gene; V was cut back by 6 bases and J by 7 bases. CDR3 nucleotide sequence: TGTGCCAGCAGCCCGGACAGGGGGCCCTACAATGAGCAGTACTTC. This gives the protein CASSPDRGPYNEQYF.

As concerns this clonotype: It may be a read error: a sequence one base away is much more abundant. The chain joins TRBV7-2 to TRBJ2-5, with a tentative D call TRBD1 (6 bases). V was cut by 5 bases and J by 7 bases, with 17 bases left in between. CDR1 is SGHTA, CDR2 FQGNSA, per germline. The CDR3 has 14 amino acids. The CDR3 nucleotides read TGTGCCAGCAGCAGTTTAAGGGGGAGTGGGACCCAGTACTTC. This codes for CASSSLRGSGTQYF.

This chain connects TRBV18 to TRBJ1-4, with a tentative D call TRBD1 (5 bases). Looked up from germline, CDR1 is KGHSH and CDR2 is LQKENI. This CDR3 has 15 residues. Trimming removed 3 bases at V and 5 bases at J, with 13 bases between. The CDR3 DNA reads TGTGCCAGCTCACCCCGGGGGGGGTCCAATGAAAAACTGTTTTTT. It yields the protein CASSPRGGSNEKLFF. Variable domain in full (rest from reference TRBV18 and TRBJ1-4): NAGVMQNPRHLVRRRGQEARLRCSPMKGHSHVYWYRQLPEEGLKFMVYLQKENIIDESGMPKERFSAEFPKEGPSILRIQQVVRGDSAAYFCASSPRGGSNEKLFFGSGTQLSVL.

The rearrangement joins TRBV7-2 to TRBJ2-3; D is tentatively TRBD1 or TRBD2 (7 bases each). V dropped 1 base and J dropped 5 bases, with 13 bases sitting between them. From germline, CDR1 is SGHTA and CDR2 FQGNSA. The CDR3 is 15 residues long. CDR3 sequence: CASSLGAGGVDTQYF. For the CDR3, the DNA is TGTGCCAGCAGCTTAGGGGCAGGGGGGGTAGATACGCAGTATTTT.

The table lists this clonotype with many counts. The V and J genes are TRBV29-1 and TRBJ1-2; D remains ambiguous. This CDR3 spans 12 amino acids. The ends were cut back, 3 bases at V and 8 bases at J, with 13 bases in the middle. Germline CDR1 reads SQVTM; CDR2 reads ANQGSEA. The CDR3 sequence: CSVDDTSRGYTF. The CDR3 DNA reads as TGCAGCGTTGACGACACCTCTAGGGGCTACACCTTC.

This clonotype occurred a few times. This chain uses TRBV29-1 with TRBJ1-2, with TRBD1 matching 8 bases. The V segment lost 6 bases and the J segment 8 bases; nucleotides outside the gene matches: 11. The CDR3 totals 13 residues. Germline CDR1 and CDR2: SQVTM and ANQGSEA. CDR3 DNA: TGCAGCGTGACAGGGACAGGATCGTCCGGCTACACCTTC. As protein: CSVTGTGSSGYTF.